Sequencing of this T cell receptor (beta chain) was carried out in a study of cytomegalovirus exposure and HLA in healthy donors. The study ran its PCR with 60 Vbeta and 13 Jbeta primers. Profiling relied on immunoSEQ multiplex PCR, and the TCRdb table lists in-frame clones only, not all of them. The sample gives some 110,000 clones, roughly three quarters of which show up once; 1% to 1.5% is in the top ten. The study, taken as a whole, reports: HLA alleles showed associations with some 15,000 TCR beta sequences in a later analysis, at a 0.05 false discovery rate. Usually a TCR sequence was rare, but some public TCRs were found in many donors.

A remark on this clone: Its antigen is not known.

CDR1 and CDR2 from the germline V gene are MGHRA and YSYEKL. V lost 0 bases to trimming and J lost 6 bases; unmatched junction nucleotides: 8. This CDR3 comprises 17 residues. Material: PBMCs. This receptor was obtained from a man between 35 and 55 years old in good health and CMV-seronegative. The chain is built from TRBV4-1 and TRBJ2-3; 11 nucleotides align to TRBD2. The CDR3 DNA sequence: TGCGCCAGCAGCCAAGATCAGTCGTCTAGCGGGAGGGATACGCAGTATTTT. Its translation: CASSQDQSSSGRDTQYF.